This T cell receptor (beta chain) is from a study of cytomegalovirus exposure and HLA in healthy donors (dated by TCRdb to 2016 to 2017). Concerning the study at large: An earlier analysis of several hundred of the donors reported approximately 290 Gb of sequence data and roughly 100 million unique TCR beta sequences from about 200 million T cells. Genome-wide SNP genotypes for about 65% of the roughly 670 donors were used in a later genetic analysis, which treated that subset as a discovery cohort. Every repertoire in the discovery cohort had been generated on one and the same sequencing platform. Besides the first cohort of approximately 670 subjects, a separate validation cohort made up of over a hundred different subjects was used. Alongside the repertoire data, information on donor age, sex, ethnicity and CMV serostatus was compiled. Typing coverage varied by locus: roughly 629-630 donors for A, B, C, DRB1 and DQB1; more than 500 for DQA1; about 600 for DPA1; under 490 for DPB1. The study was designed to test whether signatures of past pathogen exposure could be identified by cataloging public T cell receptors. Of the 300 to 500 genotyped donors, 75% to 85% were placed in the genetic ancestry cluster associated with self-reported Caucasian donors. Using immunosequencing, the study profiled T cell repertoires from 666 subjects and related those repertoires to cytomegalovirus serostatus. Because of strong linkage in the cohort, 4 to 6 DR-DQ haplotypes were treated as single units for association and clustering. Class I and class II HLA loci were covered by the typing at four-digit resolution. Rather than using new phenotypic data, the later analysis identified candidate immune exposures from TCR beta sequences and from how often those sequences occurred across donors. To predict cytomegalovirus infection status, the study brought together high-throughput TCR immunosequencing, statistical association of individual TCRs with disease status, and machine learning. An earlier analysis of 587 of the donors used high-throughput TCR beta sequencing to judge whether each TCR beta V gene segment behaved as functional or pseudogenic. An early release covering just under 650 HLA-typed donors comprised approximately 290 gigabases of sequencing data and around 80 million unique TCR sequences. In a later analysis, previously published TCR beta repertoires from about 640 donors were re-analyzed and high-resolution HLA genotyping was added so that TCR occurrence patterns could be studied. Across some 400 genotyped donors of the cohort, an average of about 220,000 unique TCR beta nucleotide sequences per donor were sequenced, and around 20% of those sequences were non-productive. What the research found in general, with its limitations: The cohort was sequenced for TCR beta chains only, and without alpha or paired-chain data the features that could be detected were limited. A cluster of highly shared sequence variants was judged likely to be a technical artifact of the sequencing pipeline. In a later analysis, HLA-associated TCR beta chains showed more clonal expansion and lower generation probabilities than non-associated chains that were equally common. The presence/absence analyses assumed that sequencing depth was roughly uniform across donors, and that assumption may not be true. The authors suggested that the approach could potentially be generalized to other disease states and immunological phenotypes. A later genetic analysis associated a missense DCLRE1C variant with V-gene and J-gene trimming of TCR beta chains, and an independent cohort replicated the association. Several of the top co-occurrence clusters appeared to be linked to parvovirus B19, influenza, CMV and Epstein-Barr virus, according to a later analysis. Correlated functional status among segregating V segments might reflect linkage disequilibrium, but an unknown experimental factor could not be ruled out. Because HLA typing was missing for some donors at each locus, association tests included only the typed subset. Some IMGT-functional V segments, including TRBV6-2 and TRBV6-3, could not be told apart with the 87-base-pair reads, so those segments were excluded. When HLA alleles, especially DR and DQ, strongly co-occurred, attributing TCR associations to individual alleles was difficult. The only immune exposure information available for the cohort was CMV serostatus. In a later analysis, the rate of TCR association differed among HLA loci, with DRB1 alleles having the most associated TCRs and HLA-C alleles having the fewest. Cytomegalovirus status was reported to be diagnosed by the classifier with high specificity and sensitivity in both the original and validation cohorts. A further reported finding was that TCR beta sequences accurately predicted the HLA-A and HLA-B alleles for most subjects in the first cohort. A later analysis associated about 17,000 TCR beta sequences with specific HLA alleles at a false discovery rate of 0.05. A few of the identified cytomegalovirus-associated TCR beta chains were confirmed in vitro to be specific for cytomegalovirus antigens. According to a later genetic analysis, donors in an Asian-associated ancestry cluster had fewer N-insertions in productive TCRs than the roughly 670-donor mean. The study gave a list of about 170 TCR beta chains associated with cytomegalovirus. Broadly in line with IMGT annotations, most TCR beta V segments showed up in productive rearrangements about 90% or about 30% of the time in an earlier analysis of several hundred of the donors. Because counts were too low, some 16 rarely observed V segments, including chromosome 9 orphons, were excluded from the earlier analysis of 587 of the donors. Most CMV-associated TCR beta chains appeared to be HLA-restricted in a later analysis, and the HLA associations seemed to be driven largely by CMV exposure. Most TCR sequences were seen in very few donors, while some public TCRs were found in many individuals.

The library came from the immunoSEQ multiplex PCR assay. A mixture of 60 forward primers for TCR Vbeta segments and 13 reverse primers for TCR Jbeta segments was used in the multiplex PCR. Amplification of the CDR3 region of rearranged TCR beta genes was performed with a multiplex PCR assay on genomic DNA. On the Illumina HiSeq System, the amplified TCR beta libraries were sequenced as 87-base-pair reads. Per the authors' processing: In a later analysis, approximately 74 million unique TCR beta chains were counted across the 500 to 700 repertoires, and roughly 10 million of these chains were shared by at least two donors. A nearest-neighbor algorithm error-corrected the raw reads and collapsed the reads into unique sequences, merging closely related sequences to remove PCR and sequencing errors. Alignment of CDR3 sequences to IMGT reference sequences was used to assign V, D and J gene segments. For a sequence to be retained, a match of at least six nucleotides was required to both a V gene segment and a J gene segment. A rearrangement counted as productive if the CDR3 had no stop codons and remained in frame with V and J, and every other rearrangement counted as non-productive. CDR3 was defined by IMGT convention, running from the second conserved V-encoded cysteine to the conserved J-encoded phenylalanine. The earlier analysis of 500 to 600 of the donors excluded sequences that lacked an unambiguous match to a single V gene segment. An earlier analysis of 550 to 650 of the donors classified V segments as functional when productive rearrangements were above 56.7% and as segregating when the standard deviation between donors was above 5%. To diagnose cytomegalovirus status from the catalog of TCR beta chain sequences, a statistical classification framework was built. A later analysis assigned V and J genes by comparing TCR nucleotide sequences with IMGT/GENE-DB human TR gene sequences. In a later analysis, CDR3 sequences and most-parsimonious VDJ recombination scenarios were assigned using the TCRdist pipeline. A later analysis defined each TCR beta chain by its CDR3 amino acid sequence plus V-gene family, and excluded reads lacking a unique V-gene family. As a way to deal with suspected cross-contamination and a sequencing artifact, a later analysis dropped hundreds of nucleotide sequences that were highly shared and had low generation probability. In a later analysis, a clonal expansion index for each public chain was calculated from normalized within-repertoire ranks of inferred template counts. In a later analysis, generation probabilities were computed with a VDJ recombination model fitted to out-of-frame rearrangements, and the resulting probabilities were checked against IGoR. Hypergeometric tests were used in a later analysis to score TCR-TCR, TCR-HLA and TCR-CMV co-occurrence, with a repertoire-size bias correction applied to the TCR pairs. False discovery rates were estimated in a later analysis by permuting HLA or CMV assignments 20 times. In a later analysis, co-occurring TCRs were grouped using DBSCAN, and TCRdist sequence similarity was added for clustering within HLA-allele-positive subsets. Repertoires with fewer than 30,000 or more than 120,000 public chains were left out of co-occurrence clustering, as were four to six repertoires with anomalous nucleotide sharing. Imported from immuneACCESS, the table was reduced by TCRdb to in-frame sequences with V and J called. These copies leave out some clones; in studies compared against another copy, an unresolved V gene accounts for under half, and the cause of the remainder is not known. The V and J calls and clone size were taken over from that table, and D and trimming were inferred from the DNA. For this sample the table gives 95,000 to 150,000 clones, of which 15% to 20% were detected only once. Approximately 2.6% of the sample belongs to the ten largest clones.

On this clone: Its antigen is currently not known. Base-call qualities are not available, and no considerably larger clone is one nucleotide away.

The CDR1 and CDR2 encoded by the germline V gene (reference sequence) are MNHEY and SMNVEV. Spanning cysteine to phenylalanine, the CDR3 consists of 10 amino acids. Only the CDR3 DNA stays, 30 bases, in frame from base 1. V is pared back by 10 bases and J by 4 bases, with 8 bases lying between the germline termini. The cohort comprised several hundred healthy bone marrow donors. At the time of sampling, every cohort member was nominally healthy, though immune exposures that went unrecorded were likely present. The donor tested CMV seropositive, placing the donor among the 289 seropositive members of the cohort. Every donor gave a peripheral blood sample, and the peripheral blood mononuclear cells from that sample were used for TCR beta sequencing. The Qiagen DNeasy Blood Extraction Kit was used to extract genomic DNA from the blood cell samples.

The clonotype comes from a female donor in good health and CMV-seropositive. The rearranged segments are TRBV27 and TRBJ2-7; TRBD1 could be the D gene, as 5 bases match. Sequenced: PBMCs. The DNA is TGTGCCACTGGGGCGTACGAGCAGTACTTC. Its protein is CATGAYEQYF.